This T cell receptor beta chain was sequenced during a study of shared clonotypes between healthy human individuals. Data came from immunoSEQ multiplex PCR; TCRdb stores just in-frame clones and leaves some out. The sample has approximately 2,300,000 clones, roughly 90% seen once. This sequence was found in a man aged 18 to 29 in good health. Some clones in this sample may be carry-over from other donors' samples. The sample comprised naive CD4+ T cells from PBMCs. The subset was: CD45RA+ positively selected.

The CDR3 nucleotides are TGTGCCAGCAGCCAATACGGGAGGAGTGAAGCTTTCTTT. Translating gives CASSQYGRSEAFF. This chain connects TRBV11-3 to TRBJ1-1; unclear D gene. V was pared by 5 bases and J by 7 bases, with 14 bases between. The CDR3 consists of 13 residues. CDR1 and CDR2 (germline): SGHNT, YENEEA.